Following are 12 T cell receptor beta chains from one sample sequenced in a study of T cell repertoires in cytomegalovirus infection. TCRdb redid the calling of the reads with MiXCR, one entry per CDR3 protein. The data hold 750,000 to 900,000 distinct CDR3 sequences, with under 35% observed a single time. Their antigens remain unidentified. This sample comprised cultured CD8+ T cells from PBMCs, obtained from culture after CMV antigen stimulation. These receptor sequences come from a human donor in good health (CMV status not recorded). Some clones in this sample may be carry-over from other donors' samples.

The chain has TRBV7-9 and TRBJ2-2, with D perhaps TRBD2 (5 bases). The CDR3 is made up of 15 amino acids. V was clipped by 8 bases and J by 0 bases, with 13 bases between them. Germline V gene sequence: CDR1 SEHNR, CDR2 FQNEAQ (reference sequence). The CDR3 sequence is CASEGLNANTGELFF. DNA for the CDR3: TGTGCCAGCGAGGGTCTTAACGCGAACACCGGGGAGCTGTTTTTT. Full variable domain (outside the CDR3, taken from reference TRBV7-9 and TRBJ2-2): DTGVSQNPRHKITKRGQNVTFRCDPISEHNRLYWYRQTLGQGPEFLTYFQNEAQLEKSRLLSDRFSAERPKGSFSTLEIQRTEQGDSAMYLCASEGLNANTGELFFGEGSRLTVL.

A single count supports this clonotype. V and J are TRBV6-2 or TRBV6-3 and TRBJ1-1, with D hard to call. With 8 bases removed from V and 5 bases from J, the gap between germline ends came to 9 bases. The germline gives CDR1 MNHEY, CDR2 SVGEGT. The CDR3 is 11 residues long. The CDR3 DNA is TGTGCCAGCGGGGTGCGTACTGAAGCTTTCTTT. This codes for CASGVRTEAFF.

This clonotype was detected only a few times. The J gene is TRBJ2-2, the V gene TRBV25-1; tentative D call: TRBD1 (6 bases). CDR3 length: 16 amino acids. The germline V and J ends were trimmed by 6 bases and 4 bases, with 18 bases remaining between them. The germline CDR1 and CDR2 sequences are MGHDK and SYGVNS. The CDR3 coding sequence is TGTGCCAGCAGGGAAAGCGGTACCAGGGGCACCGGGGAGCTGTTTTTT. Its protein product is CASRESGTRGTGELFF. Full variable domain (missing parts from reference TRBV25-1 and TRBJ2-2): EADIYQTPRYLVIGTGKKITLECSQTMGHDKMYWYQQDPGMELHLIHYSYGVNSTEKGDLSSESTVSRIRTEHFPLTLESARPSHTSQYLCASRESGTRGTGELFFGEGSRLTVL.

The table lists this clonotype with a few counts. The V gene is TRBV7-9, the J gene TRBJ1-1; D not resolved. The CDR3 has 12 amino acids. Trimming stripped 8 bases from V and 4 bases from J, with 11 bases between. Germline V gives CDR1 SEHNR, CDR2 FQNEAQ (reference sequence). CDR3 DNA sequence: TGTGCCAGCCGGGTCGAGGGCACTGAAGCTTTCTTT. Translation gives CASRVEGTEAFF.

The CDR3 nucleotides are TGTGCCAGCAGCACTTCCGTCTTAACGACTAGCGGGGCCGGCTCTGGGGCCAACGTCCTGACTTTC. As protein: CASSTSVLTTSGAGSGANVLTF. This chain links TRBV7-9 with TRBJ2-6; 11 bases are shared with TRBD2. The germline V gene has CDR1 SEHNR and CDR2 FQNEAQ (reference sequence). This CDR3 has 22 residues. Germline trimming cut 5 bases from V and 0 bases from J; bases unmatched to any gene: 18.

The chain joins TRBV12-3 or TRBV12-4 to TRBJ1-1; 7 bases line up with TRBD1. Germline trimming cut 10 bases from V and 7 bases from J; bases unmatched to any gene: 12. The CDR3 runs 13 residues. For the CDR3, the DNA is TGTGCCAACAGGGGAGAATGGACAGGTGAAGCTTTCTTT. It translates to CANRGEWTGEAFF.

This clonotype was seen only a few times. The chain uses TRBV29-1 and TRBJ1-2, with D unresolved. The germline V gene has CDR1 SQVTM and CDR2 ANQGSEA. The length of the CDR3 is 12 residues. The V gene lost 8 bases and the J gene lost 5 bases, with 15 bases spanning the gap. Here the CDR3 reads CSLWEGEYGYTF. For the CDR3, the DNA is TGCAGCCTATGGGAGGGAGAATATGGCTACACCTTC.

The chain carries TRBV9 and TRBJ1-2; 8 positions match TRBD1. The CDR3 covers 13 residues. Trimming removed 1 base from V and 7 bases from J; junction bases left unmatched: 3. Germline V CDR1 and CDR2: SGDLS, YYNGEE. CDR3 protein: CASSVSTGGGYTF. CDR3 bases: TGTGCCAGCAGCGTATCCACAGGGGGTGGCTACACCTTC.

The J gene is TRBJ2-4, the V gene TRBV15; a weak D match, TRBD1 (5 bases). The germline V gene has CDR1 LNHNV and CDR2 YYDKDF (reference sequence). The CDR3 is made up of 14 amino acids. V lost 6 bases and J 1 base, leaving 10 bases between the germline ends. The CDR3 sequence: CATRPRVAKNIQYF. CDR3 bases: TGTGCCACCAGACCCAGGGTGGCCAAAAACATTCAGTACTTC.

The CDR3 sequence: CASSWGRKGIDGYTF. CDR3 nucleotides: TGTGCCAGCAGTTGGGGTAGAAAGGGTATCGATGGCTACACCTTC. The rearrangement joins TRBV27 to TRBJ1-2; no reliable D call. Germline V gene sequence: CDR1 MNHEY, CDR2 SMNVEV (reference sequence). Deletions cut 4 bases from V and 6 bases from J, with 18 bases between. The length of the CDR3 is 15 residues.

Comments on this clonotype: A read error is the likely source, as a far larger clone sits one nucleotide away. Because it lacks the conserved phenylalanine or tryptophan at the end, this CDR3 is likely a read error. V and J are TRBV7-3 and TRBJ1-5; D is possibly TRBD1 (6 bases). Germline loops: CDR1 SGHTA, CDR2 FQGTGA. CDR3 length: 14 residues. The V and J ends lost 5 bases and 0 bases respectively, with 8 bases between them. The CDR3 DNA reads TGTGCCAGCAGCCAAGGGGGTAGCAATCAGCCCCAGCATTCT. Encoded protein: CASSQGGSNQPQHS.

V is TRBV20-1 and J is TRBJ1-2, with D possibly being TRBD1 (6 bases). The CDR3 is 14 residues long. Trimming removed 0 bases from V and 11 bases from J, with 19 bases in between. Germline V CDR1 and CDR2: DFQATT, SNEGSKA (reference sequence). The CDR3 here is CSARDWDTRLKYTF. DNA of the CDR3: TGCAGTGCTAGAGATTGGGACACCAGGCTGAAGTACACCTTC.